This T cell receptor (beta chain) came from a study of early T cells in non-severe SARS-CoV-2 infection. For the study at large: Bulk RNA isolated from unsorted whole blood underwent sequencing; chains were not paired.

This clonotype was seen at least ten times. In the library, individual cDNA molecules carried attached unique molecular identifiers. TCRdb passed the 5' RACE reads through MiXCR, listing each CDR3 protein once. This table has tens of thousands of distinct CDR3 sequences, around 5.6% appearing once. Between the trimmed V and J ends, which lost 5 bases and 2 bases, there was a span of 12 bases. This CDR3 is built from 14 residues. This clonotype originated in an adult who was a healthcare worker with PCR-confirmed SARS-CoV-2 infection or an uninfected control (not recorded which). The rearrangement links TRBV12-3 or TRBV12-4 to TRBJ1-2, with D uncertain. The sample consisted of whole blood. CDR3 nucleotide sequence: TGTGCCAGCAGTACCCAGACGGCCAACTATGGCTACACCTTC. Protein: CASSTQTANYGYTF.